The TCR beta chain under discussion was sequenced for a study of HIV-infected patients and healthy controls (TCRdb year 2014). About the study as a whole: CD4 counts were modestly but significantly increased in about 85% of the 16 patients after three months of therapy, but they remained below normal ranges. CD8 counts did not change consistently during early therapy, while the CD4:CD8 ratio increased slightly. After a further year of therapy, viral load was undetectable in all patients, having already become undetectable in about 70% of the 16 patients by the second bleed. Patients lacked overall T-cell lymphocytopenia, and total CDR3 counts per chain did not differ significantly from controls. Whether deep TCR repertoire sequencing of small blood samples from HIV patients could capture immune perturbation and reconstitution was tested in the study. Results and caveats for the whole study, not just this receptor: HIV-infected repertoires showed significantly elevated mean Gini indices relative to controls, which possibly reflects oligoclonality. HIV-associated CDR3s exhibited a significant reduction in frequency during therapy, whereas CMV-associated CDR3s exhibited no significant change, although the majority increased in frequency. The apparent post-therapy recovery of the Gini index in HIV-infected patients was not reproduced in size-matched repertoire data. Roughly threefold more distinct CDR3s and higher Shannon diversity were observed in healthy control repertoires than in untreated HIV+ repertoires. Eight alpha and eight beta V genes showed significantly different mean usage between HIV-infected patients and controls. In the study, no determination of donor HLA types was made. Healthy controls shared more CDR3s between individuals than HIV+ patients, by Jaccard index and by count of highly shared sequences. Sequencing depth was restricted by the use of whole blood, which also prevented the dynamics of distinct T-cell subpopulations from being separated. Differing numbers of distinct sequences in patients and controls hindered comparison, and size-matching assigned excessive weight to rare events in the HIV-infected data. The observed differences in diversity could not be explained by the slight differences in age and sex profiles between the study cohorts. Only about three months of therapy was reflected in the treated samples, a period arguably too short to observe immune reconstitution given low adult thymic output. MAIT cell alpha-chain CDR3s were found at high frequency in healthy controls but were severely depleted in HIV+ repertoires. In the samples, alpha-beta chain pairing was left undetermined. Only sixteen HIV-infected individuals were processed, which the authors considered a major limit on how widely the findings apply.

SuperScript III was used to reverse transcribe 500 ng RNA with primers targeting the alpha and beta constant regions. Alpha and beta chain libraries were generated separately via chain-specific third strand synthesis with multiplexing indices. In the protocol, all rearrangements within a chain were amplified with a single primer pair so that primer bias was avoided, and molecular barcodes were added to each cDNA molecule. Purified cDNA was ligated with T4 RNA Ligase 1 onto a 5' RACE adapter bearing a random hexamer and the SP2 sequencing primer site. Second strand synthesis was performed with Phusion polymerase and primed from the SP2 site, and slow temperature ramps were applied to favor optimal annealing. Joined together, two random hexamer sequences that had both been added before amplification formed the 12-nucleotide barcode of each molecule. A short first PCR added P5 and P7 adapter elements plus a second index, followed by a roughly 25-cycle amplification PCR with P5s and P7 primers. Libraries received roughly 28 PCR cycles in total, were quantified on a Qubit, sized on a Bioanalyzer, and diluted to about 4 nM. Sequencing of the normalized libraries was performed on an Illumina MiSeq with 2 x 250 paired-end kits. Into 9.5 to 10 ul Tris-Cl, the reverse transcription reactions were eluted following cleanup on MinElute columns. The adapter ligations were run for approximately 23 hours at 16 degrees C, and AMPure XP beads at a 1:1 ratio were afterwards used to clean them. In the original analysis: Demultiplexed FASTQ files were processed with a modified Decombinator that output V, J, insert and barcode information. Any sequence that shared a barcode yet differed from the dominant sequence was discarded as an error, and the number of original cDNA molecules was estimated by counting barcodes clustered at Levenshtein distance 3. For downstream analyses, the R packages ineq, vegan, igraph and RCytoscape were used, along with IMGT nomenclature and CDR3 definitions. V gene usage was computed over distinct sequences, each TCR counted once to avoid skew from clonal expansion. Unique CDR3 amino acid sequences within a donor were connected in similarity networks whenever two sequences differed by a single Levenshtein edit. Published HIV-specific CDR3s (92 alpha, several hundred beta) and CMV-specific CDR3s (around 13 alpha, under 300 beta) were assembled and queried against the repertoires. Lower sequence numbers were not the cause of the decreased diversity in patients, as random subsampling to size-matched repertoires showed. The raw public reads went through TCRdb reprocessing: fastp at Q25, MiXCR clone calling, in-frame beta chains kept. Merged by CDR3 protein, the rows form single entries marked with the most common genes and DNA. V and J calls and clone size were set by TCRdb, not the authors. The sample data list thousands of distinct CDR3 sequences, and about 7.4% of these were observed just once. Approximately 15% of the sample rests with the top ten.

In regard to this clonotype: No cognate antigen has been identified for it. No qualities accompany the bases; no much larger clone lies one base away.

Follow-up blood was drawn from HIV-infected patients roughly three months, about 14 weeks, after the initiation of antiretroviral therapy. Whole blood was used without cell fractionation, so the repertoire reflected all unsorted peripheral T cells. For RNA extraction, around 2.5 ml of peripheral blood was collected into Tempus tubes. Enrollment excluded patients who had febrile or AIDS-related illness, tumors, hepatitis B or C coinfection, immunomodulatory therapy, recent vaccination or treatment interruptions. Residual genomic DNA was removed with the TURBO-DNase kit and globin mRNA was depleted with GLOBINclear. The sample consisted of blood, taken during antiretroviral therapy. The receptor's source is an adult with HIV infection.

The nucleotide sequence is given as TGTGCCAGTAGTCCCTCCACCGGGGAGCTGTTTTTT. Translated, it reads CASSPSTGELFF. The sequence is built from TRBV19 and TRBJ2-2, with the D gene call left open. V loses 5 bases of germline sequence and J loses 4 bases, and the interval between the two ends is 5 bases. The germline V gene (reference sequence) provides CDR1 LNHDA and CDR2 SQIVND. The CDR3 covers 12 residues, taking in both the cysteine and the phenylalanine. Kept here is only the CDR3 DNA, which spans 36 bases and is read in frame from base 1.